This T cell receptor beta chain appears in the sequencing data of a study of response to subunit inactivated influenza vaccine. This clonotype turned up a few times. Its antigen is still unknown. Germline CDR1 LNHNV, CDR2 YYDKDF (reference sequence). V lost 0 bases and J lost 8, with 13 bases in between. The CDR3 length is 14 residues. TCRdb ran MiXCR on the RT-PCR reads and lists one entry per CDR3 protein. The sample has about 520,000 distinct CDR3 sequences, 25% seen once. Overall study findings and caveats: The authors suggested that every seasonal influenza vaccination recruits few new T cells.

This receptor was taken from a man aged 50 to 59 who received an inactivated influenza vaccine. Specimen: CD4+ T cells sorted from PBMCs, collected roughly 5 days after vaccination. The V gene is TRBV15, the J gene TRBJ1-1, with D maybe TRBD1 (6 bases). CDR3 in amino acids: CATSREYRVREAFF. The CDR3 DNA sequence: TGTGCCACCAGCAGAGAGTACAGGGTCCGGGAAGCTTTCTTT.